The present TCR beta chain was sequenced within a study of blood T cell repertoires in COVID-19. Across the study: The analysed material was cDNA or gDNA that came from T cells, B-cell-depleted T cells, or PBMCs.

The germline CDR1 and CDR2 sequences are LGHDT and YNNKEL (reference sequence). V was shortened by 2 bases and J by 2 bases, with 18 bases between the two germline ends. CDR3 length: 18 amino acids. Only in-frame clones appear in the TCRdb table, and some are missing; sequencing was by immunoSEQ multiplex PCR. The data show 220,000 or so clones, 90% to 95% seen once. It was during active infection that Seattle patients were enrolled and then longitudinally followed. The chain couples TRBV3-1 (or the pseudogene TRBV3-2) to TRBJ2-2; D may be TRBD2 (5 bases). Sequencing was carried out using peripheral blood. This TCR was recovered from a man in his sixties with COVID-19, enrolled during active disease. Here the CDR3 reads CASSQIDIARKNTGELFF. In DNA, the CDR3 is TGTGCCAGCAGCCAAATCGATATAGCGCGGAAAAACACCGGGGAGCTGTTTTTT.